These 17 T cell receptor beta chains originate from one sample sequenced in a study of shared clonotypes between healthy human individuals. Only in-frame clones appear in the TCRdb table, and some are missing; sequencing was by immunoSEQ multiplex PCR. The sample carries about 1 million clones, roughly 80% recorded once. Sequencing was carried out using memory CD4+ T cells sorted from blood. Subset indicated: CD45RA-negative fraction. These receptors were collected from a man between 18 and 29 years old in good health.

The V and J genes are TRBV29-1 and TRBJ2-3; 7 bases align to TRBD2. Trimming at V came to 1 base and at J to 0 bases, leaving 7 bases not matched to a gene. CDR3 length equals 16 residues. Per the germline V gene, CDR1 is SQVTM and CDR2 is ANQGSEA. CDR3 DNA sequence: TGCAGCGTTGAAGGGATTAGCGGGTGGAGCACAGATACGCAGTATTTT. Its translation: CSVEGISGWSTDTQYF.

J is TRBJ1-3 and V is TRBV7-9, with D possibly being TRBD1 (6 bases). The CDR3 runs 15 residues. Per the germline V gene, CDR1 is SEHNR and CDR2 is FQNEAQ (reference sequence). The V gene lost 1 base and the J gene lost 4 bases, with 11 bases spanning the gap. CDR3 in DNA: TGTGCCAGCAGCTTAGTGCAGGGGAAAGGAAACACCATATATTTT. It is translated as CASSLVQGKGNTIYF.

As regards this clone: Other DNA sequences from this sample encode an identical CDR3 as well. CDR3 protein: CASSLLGTTDTQYF. The CDR3 region has the DNA TGCGCCAGCAGCTTACTAGGGACCACAGATACGCAGTATTTT. The V gene is TRBV5-1, the J gene TRBJ2-3; D possibly uses TRBD1 or TRBD2 (5 bases each). Germline V gene data show CDR1 as SGHRS and CDR2 as YFSETQ. The CDR3 is made up of 14 amino acids. V was pared by 2 bases and J by 2 bases, with 9 bases between.

The rearrangement links TRBV19 to TRBJ2-1, with 7 bases lining up with TRBD2. Germline V gives CDR1 LNHDA, CDR2 SQIVND (reference sequence). Unmatched junction bases numbered 14, after V lost 9 bases and J lost 9 bases. The CDR3 contains 14 residues. This CDR3 reads CASNRGLTPGEQFF. CDR3 in DNA: TGTGCCAGCAACCGGGGACTAACCCCCGGTGAGCAGTTCTTC.

This clone was counted a few times. The same CDR3 is also encoded by other DNA sequences in this sample. The chain is built from TRBV27 and TRBJ1-5; D not certain. V gave up 3 bases and J gave up 3 bases, with 6 bases separating them. The CDR3 loop spans 13 amino acids. The germline gives CDR1 MNHEY, CDR2 SMNVEV (reference sequence). CDR3: CASSLQTNQPQHF. The CDR3 DNA follows: TGTGCCAGCAGTTTGCAGACCAATCAGCCCCAGCATTTT.

DNA of the CDR3: TGTGCCAGCAGTGAAACCCTTTTGGACAGGGGGCTCGGCTACACCTTC. Its translation: CASSETLLDRGLGYTF. This chain joins TRBV6-1 and TRBJ1-2; 11 nucleotides align to TRBD1. The germline V gene has CDR1 MNHNS and CDR2 SASEGT. This CDR3 region has 16 residues. V lost 2 bases, J lost 8 bases, and 10 bases stayed unmatched.

The chain recombines TRBV9 with TRBJ1-2; a weak D match, TRBD1 (5 bases). Deletions cut 5 bases from V and 6 bases from J, with 11 bases between. CDR1 SGDLS and CDR2 YYNGEE come from the germline V gene. The CDR3 runs to 12 residues. CDR3 loop: CASREQVNGYTF. CDR3 DNA: TGTGCCAGCAGAGAACAGGTCAATGGCTACACCTTC. The variable domain in full, with the rest retrieved from reference TRBV9 and TRBJ1-2, is DSGVTQTPKHLITATGQRVTLRCSPRSGDLSVYWYQQSLDQGLQFLIQYYNGEERAKGNILERFSAQQFPDLHSELNLSSLELGDSALYFCASREQVNGYTFGSGTRLTVV.

This clone was seen just once. The CDR3 reads CSAEGPGQGAQYF. The DNA for the CDR3 is TGCAGCGCAGAGGGTCCGGGACAGGGTGCGCAGTACTTC. The gene calls are TRBV29-1 and TRBJ2-7; TRBD1 matches 9 bases. The CDR3 consists of 13 residues. The ends lost 7 bases at V and 9 bases at J; junction bases unmatched: 13. The V gene's germline CDR1 is SQVTM and CDR2 ANQGSEA.

In the case of this clone: This same CDR3 is encoded by further DNA sequences in the sample. The V and J genes are TRBV18 and TRBJ2-7; 7 nucleotides agree with TRBD1. Germline V CDR1 and CDR2: KGHSH, LQKENI. CDR3 length: 14 amino acids. The V segment lost 0 bases and the J segment 3 bases; nucleotides outside the gene matches: 2. CDR3 nucleotide sequence: TGTGCCAGCTCACCACCGGCAGGGGGCTACGAGCAGTACTTC. It specifies CASSPPAGGYEQYF.

The J gene is TRBJ1-6, the V gene TRBV19; a weak D match, TRBD1 (5 bases). Trimming shortened V by 5 bases and J by 8 bases, and 25 bases separated the two germline ends. This CDR3 has 18 amino acids. Germline loops: CDR1 LNHDA, CDR2 SQIVND (reference sequence). CDR3 residues: CASSLTFGGALPYSPLHF. The CDR3 coding sequence is TGTGCCAGTAGTCTCACCTTTGGCGGGGCGCTTCCCTATTCACCCCTCCACTTT.

The chain uses TRBV5-6 and TRBJ1-1, with D perhaps matching TRBD1 (5 bases). Per germline, CDR1 SGHDT and CDR2 YYEEEE. V lost 2 bases and J 5 bases, leaving 16 bases between the germline ends. The CDR3 runs 15 residues. CDR3 amino acids: CASSFLGIGGTEAFF. Here the CDR3 DNA reads TGTGCCAGCAGCTTTCTGGGGATTGGGGGGACTGAAGCTTTCTTT.

The CDR3 loop reads CASSLAYSRGETQYF. DNA of the CDR3: TGTGCCAGCAGCTTAGCATACTCCAGGGGAGAGACCCAGTACTTC. The chain employs TRBV7-8 and TRBJ2-5; D is perhaps TRBD1 (6 bases). The germline V gene encodes CDR1 SGHVS and CDR2 FQNEAQ. The CDR3 contains 15 residues. The V gene lost 0 bases and the J gene lost 4 bases, with 12 bases spanning the gap.

This clone was detected ten times or more. This chain connects TRBV5-1 to TRBJ2-5, with D unresolved. This CDR3 spans 15 amino acids. Germline V gene data show CDR1 as SGHRS and CDR2 as YFSETQ. The V end lost 2 bases, the J end lost 3 bases, and 14 bases lay between the germline ends. CDR3 nucleotides: TGCGCCAGCAGCTTTAACCCCTTCTTAAAAGAGACCCAGTACTTC. Protein: CASSFNPFLKETQYF.

The chain carries TRBV7-8 and TRBJ2-7; D perhaps matches TRBD2 (6 bases). This CDR3 spans 12 amino acids. The ends were cut back, 1 base at V and 6 bases at J, with 7 bases in the middle. The germline V gene encodes CDR1 SGHVS and CDR2 FQNEAQ. The CDR3 sequence is CASSLDGGEQYF. The CDR3, as DNA: TGTGCCAGCAGCTTAGACGGGGGCGAGCAGTACTTC.

The J gene is TRBJ1-4, the V gene TRBV7-2; D is undetermined. In germline, CDR1 is SGHTA, CDR2 FQGNSA. V was shortened by 5 bases and J by 10 bases, with 17 bases between the two germline ends. This CDR3 contains 14 residues. CDR3 coding DNA: TGTGCCAGCAGCCCCCAGGAAGTAATGGGAAAACTGTTTTTT. Encoded protein: CASSPQEVMGKLFF.

This rearrangement joins TRBV6-1 to TRBJ1-5; unclear D gene. Germline V gene lookup returns CDR1 MNHNS and CDR2 SASEGT. The V and J ends lost 5 bases and 7 bases respectively, with 15 bases between them. This CDR3 contains 14 residues. The CDR3 here is CASSTPRAEQPQHF. CDR3 coding DNA: TGTGCCAGCAGTACCCCGCGGGCGGAACAGCCCCAGCATTTT.

This clone has only one observation. This chain uses TRBV25-1 with TRBJ2-1; 7 positions match TRBD1. The V gene end was trimmed by 2 bases and the J gene end by 2 bases; junction bases not matched to a gene: 6. CDR1 is MGHDK and CDR2 is SYGVNS in the germline V gene. The CDR3 extends over 16 amino acids. The CDR3 DNA reads TGTGCCAGCAGTGAAGAGGGGCAGGGGGCCTACAATGAGCAGTTCTTC. Encoded protein: CASSEEGQGAYNEQFF.